These T cell receptor beta chains were read from a single sample in a study of cytomegalovirus exposure and HLA in healthy donors. Repertoires were generated with immunoSEQ multiplex PCR, while TCRdb's copy carries only in-frame clones and drops some. Among 110,000 to 150,000 clones listed, roughly a tenth were seen once. Material: PBMCs. These receptors were taken from a male donor in good health and CMV-seronegative. The CDR3 runs from the conserved cysteine through the conserved F or W. The D gene is left open where the match is weak. Expanded clones get a size class; other rows say once, few or many, or leave the size out.

D gene	clone size	V gene	J gene	CDR3 protein	CDR3 DNA
-	-	TRBV6-1	TRBJ1-1	CASSGGPRRVTEAFF	TGTGCCAGCAGTGGAGGCCCCAGGAGGGTGACTGAAGCTTTCTTT
TRBD2	-	TRBV18	TRBJ2-5	CASSALKLAAQETQYF	TGTGCCAGCTCAGCACTCAAACTAGCGGCTCAAGAGACCCAGTACTTC
TRBD2	few	TRBV28	TRBJ2-7	CASSPGTSETYEQYF	TGTGCCAGCAGTCCGGGGACTAGCGAAACCTACGAGCAGTACTTC
-	-	TRBV7-2	TRBJ1-5	CASSLDAGVSNQPQHF	TGTGCCAGCAGCTTAGACGCCGGGGTTAGCAATCAGCCCCAGCATTTT
-	few	TRBV28	TRBJ2-6	CASSFGGSGANVLTF	TGTGCCAGCAGTTTCGGAGGTTCCGGGGCCAACGTCCTGACTTTC
TRBD1	few	TRBV2	TRBJ2-3	CASSKDRVNTQYF	TGTGCCAGCAGTAAGGACAGGGTAAATACGCAGTATTTT
TRBD2	-	TRBV5-8	TRBJ2-3	CASSLVSGSTDTQYF	TGTGCCAGCAGCTTGGTTAGCGGGAGTACAGATACGCAGTATTTT
-	-	TRBV11-1	TRBJ1-4	CASSTQMGAREKLFF	TGTGCCAGCAGCACACAGATGGGGGCTAGAGAAAAACTGTTTTTT
TRBD1	-	TRBV2	TRBJ1-4	CASSERTGLFF	TGTGCCAGCAGTGAGCGGACAGGACTGTTTTTT
-	-	TRBV20-1	TRBJ2-7	CSARSNYEQYF	TGCAGTGCTAGGAGTAACTACGAGCAGTACTTC
TRBD2	-	TRBV4-1	TRBJ2-7	CASSQDLGTSGTLPYEQYF	TGCGCCAGCAGCCAAGATTTGGGGACTAGCGGGACTTTGCCCTACGAGCAGTACTTC
-	-	TRBV30	TRBJ2-7	CACQGLLYEQYF	TGTGCCTGCCAAGGACTACTCTACGAGCAGTACTTC
TRBD1	-	TRBV9	TRBJ2-5	CASSPRTGGYGTQYF	TGTGCCAGCAGCCCCAGGACAGGAGGTTACGGGACCCAGTACTTC
-	-	TRBV6-1	TRBJ1-2	CASSGAIVGEYGYTF	TGTGCCAGCAGTGGGGCCATTGTCGGGGAGTATGGCTACACCTTC
-	-	TRBV7-2	TRBJ1-2	CASSFSGGNYGYTF	TGTGCCAGCAGCTTTTCGGGGGGCAACTATGGCTACACCTTC
-	-	TRBV9	TRBJ2-2	CASSVEAGTNTGELFF	TGTGCCAGCAGCGTAGAAGCGGGTACGAACACCGGGGAGCTGTTTTTT
-	-	TRBV7-2	TRBJ2-7	CASSLALWEGGDF	TGTGCCAGCAGCTTAGCGCTGTGGGAGGGGGGGGACTTC
-	-	TRBV2	TRBJ1-2	CATLPGSWGYTF	TGTGCCACCCTGCCGGGGTCGTGGGGCTACACCTTC
TRBD1	-	TRBV5-4	TRBJ2-3	CASSIPAGQGGTDTQYF	TGTGCCAGCAGCATTCCCGCGGGACAGGGGGGCACAGATACGCAGTATTTT
-	-	TRBV28	TRBJ2-7	CASSPTDSGRGQYF	TGTGCCAGCAGCCCCACGGACAGTGGGCGCGGGCAGTACTTC
TRBD2	few	TRBV5-1	TRBJ2-3	CASSAGGSGGNLDTQYF	TGCGCCAGCAGCGCGGGCGGGTCGGGAGGAAACCTAGATACGCAGTATTTT
-	few	TRBV6-1	TRBJ1-4	CASSEKGFGSNEKLFF	TGTGCCAGCAGTGAAAAAGGGTTCGGGAGTAATGAAAAACTGTTTTTT
-	-	TRBV6-4	TRBJ2-7	CAICLRGFSYEQYF	TGTGCCATATGCCTGAGAGGGTTCTCCTACGAGCAGTACTTC
-	-	TRBV10-3	TRBJ1-1	CAISEVGRDPNTEAFF	TGTGCCATCAGTGAGGTCGGTCGGGATCCGAACACTGAAGCTTTCTTT
-	-	TRBV18	TRBJ1-2	CASSLDRPGSNYGYTF	TGTGCCAGCTCACTCGACAGGCCTGGTTCTAACTATGGCTACACCTTC
-	-	TRBV28	TRBJ2-5	CASGGFKETQYF	TGTGCCAGCGGGGGGTTTAAAGAGACCCAGTACTTC
TRBD1	few	TRBV18	TRBJ2-6	CASSYGTGIRSGANVLTF	TGTGCCAGCTCATACGGGACAGGGATCAGGTCTGGGGCCAACGTCCTGACTTTC
-	-	TRBV6-4	TRBJ1-3	CASKAPPLRNTIYF	TGTGCCAGCAAAGCACCCCCCCTCCGAAACACCATATATTTT
TRBD2	-	TRBV4-2	TRBJ2-7	CASSQVSGGRSSYEQYF	TGTGCCAGCAGCCAAGTTAGCGGGGGGCGTTCCTCCTACGAGCAGTACTTC
TRBD1	few	TRBV4-1	TRBJ2-7	CASSHDIGTEKPYEQYF	TGCGCCAGCAGCCACGATATTGGGACAGAGAAACCCTACGAGCAGTACTTC
-	-	TRBV7-3	TRBJ2-7	CASSLGGASSYEQYF	TGTGCCAGCAGCTTAGGCGGAGCAAGCTCCTACGAGCAGTACTTC
TRBD1	few	TRBV6-6	TRBJ1-5	CASSFEQGANQPQHF	TGTGCCAGCAGTTTCGAACAGGGGGCGAATCAGCCCCAGCATTTT
TRBD2	few	TRBV5-1	TRBJ2-5	CASSSGLAGSLGETQYF	TGCGCCAGCAGCTCCGGACTAGCGGGCTCCTTAGGAGAGACCCAGTACTTC
TRBD1	-	TRBV28	TRBJ1-2	CASSLLSTGGGYGYTF	TGTGCCAGCAGTTTACTATCTACAGGGGGCGGCTATGGCTACACCTTC
TRBD1	-	TRBV2	TRBJ1-2	CASSTTLGTEPPAGGYTF	TGTGCCAGCAGTACCACGCTAGGGACAGAGCCGCCGGCCGGGGGCTACACCTTC
TRBD1	-	TRBV18	TRBJ2-4	CASSPAGTGATIQYF	TGTGCCAGCTCACCCGCCGGGACAGGGGCGACCATTCAGTACTTC
-	-	TRBV4-1	TRBJ1-2	CASSLYRLDYGYTF	TGCGCCAGCAGTCTCTACAGGCTTGACTATGGCTACACCTTC
TRBD1	-	TRBV28	TRBJ1-3	CASRSPGTDSGNTIYF	TGTGCCAGCAGGTCGCCCGGGACAGACTCTGGAAACACCATATATTTT
-	few	TRBV7-9	TRBJ1-5	CASSLVEGDQPQHF	TGTGCCAGCAGCTTAGTAGAGGGGGATCAGCCCCAGCATTTT
TRBD1	few	TRBV10-3	TRBJ2-7	CAISGGDSGYEQYF	TGTGCCATCAGTGGAGGGGACAGCGGCTACGAGCAGTACTTC
TRBD1	-	TRBV10-1	TRBJ1-4	CASNQGAVGGEKLFF	TGCGCCAGCAATCAGGGGGCGGTCGGTGGAGAAAAACTGTTTTTT
TRBD1	few	TRBV9	TRBJ2-1	CASSVDGRGPYNEQFF	TGTGCCAGCAGCGTAGACGGCAGGGGGCCCTACAATGAGCAGTTCTTC
TRBD2	-	TRBV27	TRBJ2-3	CASSLSSRLALSTDTQYF	TGTGCCAGCAGTTTATCGTCCCGACTAGCTCTTAGCACAGATACGCAGTATTTT
-	-	TRBV5-4	TRBJ2-1	CASSLSGGSRNEQFF	TGTGCCAGCAGCTTGTCAGGAGGGTCTCGCAATGAGCAGTTCTTC
-	-	TRBV4-3	TRBJ2-7	CASSQELRGEQYF	TGCGCCAGCAGCCAAGAGCTCAGAGGTGAGCAGTACTTC
-	-	TRBV2	TRBJ2-2	CASLAQGATGELFF	TGTGCCAGCCTCGCACAGGGCGCCACCGGGGAGCTGTTTTTT
TRBD1	few	TRBV30	TRBJ2-1	CAWSADRGNEQFF	TGTGCCTGGAGTGCTGACAGGGGCAATGAGCAGTTCTTC
TRBD2	few	TRBV7-6	TRBJ2-5	CASSPVGAGGETQYF	TGTGCCAGCAGCCCGGTAGGAGCGGGAGGAGAGACCCAGTACTTC
-	-	TRBV7-2	TRBJ1-3	CASSQVRVTAGNTIYF	TGTGCCAGCAGCCAAGTCCGGGTTACGGCTGGAAACACCATATATTTT
-	-	TRBV10-3	TRBJ2-6	CAISINNVLTF	TGTGCCATCAGTATTAACAACGTCCTGACTTTC
-	few	TRBV5-6	TRBJ2-7	CASSLARYSYEQYF	TGTGCCAGCAGCTTGGCCCGCTACTCCTACGAGCAGTACTTC
-	few	TRBV19	TRBJ2-2	CASSIATFTGELFF	TGTGCCAGTAGTATAGCAACTTTCACCGGGGAGCTGTTTTTT
-	few	TRBV4-1	TRBJ1-1	CASSSFGGGAFF	TGCGCCAGCAGCTCTTTCGGTGGGGGGGCTTTCTTT
-	few	TRBV28	TRBJ2-3	CASSFRQGTDTQYF	TGTGCCAGCAGTTTCCGGCAGGGAACTGATACGCAGTATTTT
TRBD2	few	TRBV30	TRBJ2-1	CAWRGRKAGGDNEQFF	TGTGCCTGGAGGGGGCGTAAAGCGGGAGGAGACAATGAGCAGTTCTTC
-	-	TRBV4-3	TRBJ1-1	CASSQASGTEAFF	TGCGCCAGCAGCCAGGCCTCAGGTACTGAAGCTTTCTTT
TRBD1	-	TRBV29-1	TRBJ2-5	CSVTGDRGTQETQYF	TGCAGCGTGACGGGCGACAGGGGGACCCAAGAGACCCAGTACTTC
TRBD1	few	TRBV11-2	TRBJ1-5	CASSEGAGFNQPQHF	TGTGCCAGCAGCGAGGGGGCAGGGTTCAATCAGCCCCAGCATTTT